The 23 T cell receptor beta chains below come from one sample, sequenced in a study of cytomegalovirus exposure and HLA in healthy donors. Both 60 Vbeta primers and 13 Jbeta primers went into the PCR. Generated by immunoSEQ multiplex PCR, the TCRdb table keeps only in-frame clones and is missing some. The sample carries around 71,000 clones, roughly two thirds recorded once. Input material: PBMCs. The receptors were gathered from a male donor in good health and CMV-seropositive.

The chain joins TRBV9 to TRBJ2-1; TRBD1 might be the D (6 bases). Germline CDR1 reads SGDLS; CDR2 reads YYNGEE. V gave up 3 bases and J gave up 12 bases, with 16 bases separating them. The CDR3 covers 13 residues. CDR3 sequence: CASSASHRAVQFF. The CDR3 DNA sequence: TGTGCCAGCAGCGCGTCCCACAGGGCTGTGCAGTTCTTC.

This chain links TRBV9 with TRBJ1-2; D is possibly TRBD1 (5 bases). The length of the CDR3 is 13 residues. V was pared by 3 bases and J by 7 bases, with 13 bases between. The germline V gene encodes CDR1 SGDLS and CDR2 YYNGEE. CDR3 protein: CASSGGTAFGYTF. CDR3 sequence (DNA): TGTGCCAGCAGCGGCGGGACGGCCTTTGGCTACACCTTC.

J is TRBJ1-2 and V is TRBV29-1; D unresolved. Germline assignment: CDR1 SQVTM and CDR2 ANQGSEA. V lost 0 bases and J 1 base, leaving 6 bases between the germline ends. This CDR3 comprises 13 residues. In nucleotides, the CDR3 is TGCAGCGTTGAAGAAAACATTAACTATGGCTACACCTTC. Its translation is CSVEENINYGYTF.

V gene TRBV6-6 combines with J gene TRBJ2-1, with D unresolved. Deletions cut 7 bases from V and 6 bases from J, with 13 bases between. CDR3 size: 13 residues. Germline V CDR1 and CDR2: MNHNY, SVGAGI (reference sequence). CDR3 in DNA: TGTGCCAGCAACAGACCCCCAGGCAATGAGCAGTTCTTC. This translates into CASNRPPGNEQFF.

The genes are TRBV7-9 and TRBJ1-4, with D perhaps matching TRBD1 (5 bases). Trimming cost V 5 bases and J 4 bases, with 14 bases left between them. The CDR3 totals 15 residues. From germline, CDR1 is SEHNR and CDR2 FQNEAQ (reference sequence). The CDR3 spells CASSPGGIGNEKLFF. The CDR3 DNA sequence: TGTGCCAGCAGCCCCGGGGGGATAGGTAATGAAAAACTGTTTTTT.

The gene calls are TRBV7-2 and TRBJ1-2; D possibly corresponds to TRBD1 (6 bases). V dropped 5 bases and J dropped 8 bases, with 15 bases sitting between them. In germline, CDR1 is SGHTA, CDR2 FQGNSA. This CDR3 comprises 13 residues. DNA for the CDR3: TGTGCCAGCAGCCGTACCGGGACAAAAGGCTACACCTTC. Translation: CASSRTGTKGYTF.

The chain links TRBV6-4 to TRBJ2-1; a possible D gene is TRBD2 (6 bases). V lost 3 bases, J lost 3 bases, and 12 bases lay in between. Germline CDR1 is MRHNA and CDR2 is SNTAGT. This CDR3 spans 15 amino acids. The CDR3 protein is CASSEGASDYNEQFF. CDR3 nucleotide sequence: TGTGCCAGCAGTGAAGGGGCTAGCGACTACAATGAGCAGTTCTTC.

The CDR3 reads CSAMGLYEQYF. CDR3 in DNA: TGCAGTGCTATGGGACTATACGAGCAGTACTTC. The V gene is TRBV20-1, the J gene TRBJ2-5, with TRBD2 identical over 7 bases. The last part of the DNA fits TRBJ2-7 better; the J call may be wrong. There are 11 residues in the CDR3. From germline, CDR1 is DFQATT and CDR2 SNEGSKA (reference sequence).

This chain joins TRBV6-1 and TRBJ2-1; 9 nucleotides line up with TRBD1. Trimming cost V 3 bases and J 4 bases; bases outside gene matches: 4. The CDR3 has 15 residues. Germline CDR1 and CDR2: MNHNS and SASEGT. CDR3 sequence: CASSEGTGFYNEQFF. The CDR3 bases are TGTGCCAGCAGTGAGGGGACAGGGTTTTACAATGAGCAGTTCTTC.

The chain has TRBV7-6 and TRBJ1-4; 10 bases line up with TRBD1. Looked up from germline, CDR1 is SGHVS and CDR2 is FNYEAQ. V gave up 5 bases and J gave up 7 bases; unmatched junction bases: 7. CDR3 length: 15 amino acids. The CDR3 DNA is TGTGCCAGCAGCCCCCGGACAGGGGGTGGTGAAAAACTGTTTTTT. This gives the protein CASSPRTGGGEKLFF.

This clone was seen once. CDR3 DNA: TGTGCCAGCAGAGAGGACATCTGGGAGACCCAGTACTTC. This sequence encodes CASREDIWETQYF. The rearrangement links TRBV2 to TRBJ2-5; D perhaps matches TRBD1 (5 bases). Germline-derived CDR1 and CDR2 are SNHLY and FYNNEI. V lost 6 bases, J lost 5 bases, and 13 bases lay in between. This CDR3 has 13 residues.

The CDR3 protein is CASSQQGTRTEKLFF. For the CDR3, the DNA is TGTGCCAGCAGCCAACAGGGGACTCGTACAGAAAAACTGTTTTTT. The genes are TRBV5-4 and TRBJ1-4; TRBD1 aligns across 7 bases. The junction had 11 bases not matched to a gene; V was cut back by 4 bases and J by 8 bases. Germline CDR1 reads SGHNT; CDR2 reads YYREEE (reference sequence). CDR3 length: 15 residues.

This clone was counted once. The rearrangement joins TRBV10-2 to TRBJ2-5; 7 bases line up with TRBD1. Germline loops: CDR1 WSHSY, CDR2 SAAADI. J was trimmed by 10 bases and V by 2 bases; bases with no gene match: 10. The CDR3 contains 14 residues. CDR3 protein: CASSEAGGVRDQYF. The CDR3, as DNA: TGCGCCAGCAGTGAGGCAGGGGGTGTACGGGACCAGTACTTC.

The chain joins TRBV7-2 to TRBJ2-5, with D possibly matching TRBD2 (6 bases). CDR1 and CDR2 (germline): SGHTA, FQGNSA. Trimming took off 5 bases at V and 5 bases at J, with 18 bases between the two ends. The CDR3 has 15 amino acids. CDR3 DNA: TGTGCCAGCAGCCCCCGTCAACTAGCCCGGGAGACCCAGTACTTC. Amino acids: CASSPRQLARETQYF. Full variable domain (remainder filled in from reference TRBV7-2 and TRBJ2-5): GAGVSQSPSNKVTEKGKDVELRCDPISGHTALYWYRQSLGQGLEFLIYFQGNSAPDKSGLPSDRFSAERTGGSVSTLTIQRTQQEDSAVYLCASSPRQLARETQYFGPGTRLLVL.

The chain recombines TRBV28 with TRBJ1-3; the D gene is possibly TRBD1 (5 bases). The CDR3 sequence is 13 residues long. Looked up from germline, CDR1 is MDHEN and CDR2 is SYDVKM. The ends were cut back, 9 bases at V and 0 bases at J, with 9 bases in the middle. The CDR3 DNA follows: TGTGCCAGTCAGGGTTCCTCTGGAAACACCATATATTTT. Translation gives CASQGSSGNTIYF.

The table lists this clone with a few counts. The rearrangement uses TRBV2 and TRBJ2-1, with unresolved D. V was shortened by 8 bases and J by 5 bases, with 10 bases between the two germline ends. The V gene's germline CDR1 is SNHLY and CDR2 FYNNEI. The length of the CDR3 is 12 residues. CDR3 nucleotide sequence: TGTGCCAGCGTGAGTATAAACAATGAGCAGTTCTTC. Encoded protein: CASVSINNEQFF.

The table lists this clone with a few counts. The genes are TRBV5-1 and TRBJ2-1; unclear D gene. Trimming cost V 6 bases and J 0 bases, with 13 bases left between them. The CDR3 contains 15 residues. In germline, CDR1 is SGHRS, CDR2 YFSETQ. The CDR3 here is CASTRVWSSYNEQFF. The DNA of the CDR3 is TGCGCCAGCACCCGAGTGTGGAGCTCCTACAATGAGCAGTTCTTC.

The chain combines TRBV6-4 with TRBJ2-1; a weak D match, TRBD1 (6 bases). Trimming shortened V by 3 bases and J by 0 bases, and 12 bases separated the two germline ends. Germline CDR1 MRHNA, CDR2 SNTAGT. This CDR3 comprises 16 residues. The CDR3 loop is CASSDYSGDSYNEQFF. DNA of the CDR3: TGTGCCAGCAGTGATTACTCAGGGGACTCCTACAATGAGCAGTTCTTC.

The V and J genes are TRBV6-1 and TRBJ2-3; 8 nucleotides match TRBD2. Germline assignment: CDR1 MNHNS and CDR2 SASEGT. CDR3 size: 16 residues. After removal of 3 bases from V and 2 bases from J, the junction contained 7 bases not matched to a gene. CDR3 sequence reads: CASSDGGGSPTDTQYF. The CDR3 nucleotides are TGTGCCAGCAGTGATGGCGGGGGGAGCCCCACAGATACGCAGTATTTT.

The V and J genes are TRBV5-1 and TRBJ2-3, with 9 bases aligning to TRBD1. Germline CDR1 SGHRS, CDR2 YFSETQ. The CDR3 is made up of 15 amino acids. V shed 4 bases, J shed 6 bases, and the junction held 9 bases outside the gene matches. CDR3 loop: CASSLVLGTGDTQYF. In nucleotides, the CDR3 is TGCGCCAGCAGCCTCGTCCTGGGGACAGGGGATACGCAGTATTTT.

CDR3 protein: CASSHDSIKPYEQYF. The DNA of the CDR3 is TGCGCCAGCAGCCATGACAGTATAAAGCCCTACGAGCAGTACTTC. V is TRBV4-3 and J is TRBJ2-7; D might be TRBD1 (5 bases). This CDR3 has 15 residues. Germline V gene lookup returns CDR1 LGHNA and CDR2 YSLEER. Trimming shortened V by 3 bases and J by 2 bases, and 14 bases separated the two germline ends.

The rearrangement uses TRBV10-3 and TRBJ2-2, with D perhaps matching TRBD1 (7 bases). Germline V lookup: CDR1 ENHRY, CDR2 SYGVKD. CDR3 length: 15 residues. Trimming cost V 3 bases and J 7 bases, with 15 bases left between them. The CDR3 region has the DNA TGTGCCATCAGTGACCTAGGAGGGGGCGACGGGGAGCTGTTTTTT. Protein: CAISDLGGGDGELFF.

The J gene is TRBJ1-4, the V gene TRBV2, with TRBD1 as a possible D gene (6 bases). Looked up from germline, CDR1 is SNHLY and CDR2 is FYNNEI. This CDR3 has 15 residues. Trimming took 3 bases from V and 3 from J, leaving 11 bases between them. CDR3 amino acids: CASSDQGIANEKLFF. The CDR3 region has the DNA TGTGCCAGCAGTGACCAGGGGATAGCTAATGAAAAACTGTTTTTT. Variable domain in full (rest from reference TRBV2 and TRBJ1-4): EPEVTQTPSHQVTQMGQEVILRCVPISNHLYFYWYRQILGQKVEFLVSFYNNEISEKSEIFDDQFSVERPDGSNFTLKIRSTKLEDSAMYFCASSDQGIANEKLFFGSGTQLSVL.